The table lists the clone carrying this TCR beta chain with a few counts. In the authors' methods: Estimation of nucleated cell counts relied on the amplification of reference gene primers. Data came from immunoSEQ multiplex PCR; TCRdb stores just in-frame clones and leaves some out. D and trimming were read from the DNA, whereas the V and J calls and clone size are those reported in that table. The sample has approximately 200,000 clones; 85% to 90% are singletons. This entry is derived from a study of blood T cell repertoires in COVID-19. For the study at large: Specimens from acute and convalescent COVID-19 originated in the United States, Italy and Spain. T cells, B-cell-depleted T cells, or PBMCs supplied cDNA or gDNA.

This TCR was recovered from a man in his sixties who had recovered from COVID-19. Sequencing input: peripheral blood.

The CDR3 loop reads CASSLRAGGSPLHF. CDR3 DNA sequence: TGTGCCAGCAGCTTGAGGGCCGGGGGTTCACCCCTCCACTTT. The chain uses TRBV5-6 and TRBJ1-6; tentatively, D is TRBD1 (5 bases). Germline V CDR1 and CDR2: SGHDT, YYEEEE. The CDR3 runs to 14 residues. V was trimmed by 1 base and J by 9 bases, leaving 11 bases between them.